These T cell receptor beta chains were read from a single sample in a study of chemoradiotherapy in HPV16-positive cancers. The repertoire was sequenced with immunoSEQ multiplex PCR; TCRdb's copy has only in-frame clones and lacks some. The table lists roughly 34,000 clones, more than 85% of them singletons. The material sequenced was blood, taken from a patient who underwent chemoradiotherapy. These receptors all stem from a human donor with HPV-associated anogenital cancer. CDR3s include the opening cysteine and the closing phenylalanine or tryptophan. Fields, in order: clone size, V gene, J gene, D gene, CDR3 protein, CDR3 DNA. The D gene is left open where the match is weak. Clone size is shown for a subset of rows, as once, few, many or a class of expanded clone.

size: NA
V: TRBV12-5
J: TRBJ1-1
D: NA
CDR3: CASGPSGGTEAFF
DNA: TGTGCTAGTGGTCCCTCTGGGGGCACTGAAGCTTTCTTT

size: NA
V: TRBV4-3
J: TRBJ1-1
D: TRBD1
CDR3: CASSQDSTGASKNTEAFF
DNA: TGCGCCAGCAGCCAAGACTCAACAGGGGCGAGTAAGAACACTGAAGCTTTCTTT

size: NA
V: TRBV14
J: TRBJ1-1
D: NA
CDR3: CASSPGWNTEAFF
DNA: TGTGCCAGCAGTCCGGGGTGGAACACTGAAGCTTTCTTT

size: NA
V: TRBV6-1
J: TRBJ1-2
D: NA
CDR3: CASRVGGSGYTF
DNA: TGTGCCAGCAGGGTGGGGGGTTCGGGCTACACCTTC

size: few
V: TRBV6-4
J: TRBJ2-1
D: TRBD2
CDR3: CASSDGGGSYNEQFF
DNA: TGTGCCAGCAGTGACGGGGGGGGCTCCTACAATGAGCAGTTCTTC

size: once
V: TRBV14
J: TRBJ1-1
D: NA
CDR3: CASSQGGIPGTEAFF
DNA: TGTGCCAGCAGCCAAGGAGGCATCCCCGGCACTGAAGCTTTCTTT

size: NA
V: TRBV9
J: TRBJ1-1
D: NA
CDR3: CASSVGGVRTEAFF
DNA: TGTGCCAGCAGCGTCGGGGGGGTAAGGACTGAAGCTTTCTTT

size: NA
V: TRBV29-1
J: TRBJ2-3
D: NA
CDR3: CSWSGGLSTDTQYF
DNA: TGCAGCTGGTCTGGGGGACTTAGCACAGATACGCAGTATTTT

size: NA
V: TRBV7-9
J: TRBJ2-2
D: NA
CDR3: CASSLGLGDGELFF
DNA: TGTGCCAGCAGCTTAGGCCTTGGGGACGGGGAGCTGTTTTTT

size: NA
V: TRBV28
J: TRBJ2-3
D: NA
CDR3: CASSLEATQYF
DNA: TGTGCCAGCAGTCTAGAGGCTACGCAGTATTTT

size: NA
V: TRBV10-3
J: TRBJ2-5
D: NA
CDR3: CAIGPDTQETQYF
DNA: TGTGCCATCGGGCCCGATACCCAAGAGACCCAGTACTTC

size: NA
V: TRBV7-2
J: TRBJ1-2
D: TRBD1
CDR3: CASSIGTERYGYTF
DNA: TGTGCCAGCAGCATCGGGACAGAGAGATATGGCTACACCTTC

size: NA
V: TRBV18
J: TRBJ1-5
D: NA
CDR3: CASSLTRDSNQPQHF
DNA: TGTGCCAGCTCACTCACCAGGGATAGCAATCAGCCCCAGCATTTT

size: NA
V: TRBV20-1
J: TRBJ2-5
D: NA
CDR3: CSAEGDETQYF
DNA: TGCAGTGCCGAGGGGGATGAGACCCAGTACTTC

size: few
V: TRBV28
J: TRBJ1-2
D: NA
CDR3: CASSLSGYGYTF
DNA: TGTGCCAGCAGTTTGTCAGGCTATGGCTACACCTTC

size: NA
V: TRBV25-1
J: TRBJ2-7
D: TRBD2
CDR3: CASSEFAGEGEQYF
DNA: TGTGCCAGCAGTGAATTTGCGGGGGAGGGGGAGCAGTACTTC

size: NA
V: TRBV7-2
J: TRBJ1-1
D: TRBD1
CDR3: CASSTRQGTAEAFF
DNA: TGTGCCAGCAGCACCCGACAGGGTACAGCTGAAGCTTTCTTT

size: NA
V: TRBV28
J: TRBJ1-5
D: TRBD1
CDR3: CASSLWTGEQPQHF
DNA: TGTGCCAGCAGTTTATGGACAGGGGAGCAGCCCCAGCATTTT

size: NA
V: TRBV11-1
J: TRBJ2-7
D: TRBD2
CDR3: CASSFGGLAGVLYEQYF
DNA: TGTGCCAGCAGCTTTGGGGGACTAGCGGGTGTACTCTACGAGCAGTACTTC

size: NA
V: TRBV6-1
J: TRBJ1-1
D: NA
CDR3: CASSEGSRVTEAFF
DNA: TGTGCCAGCAGTGAGGGCAGTAGGGTCACTGAAGCTTTCTTT

size: NA
V: TRBV7-2
J: TRBJ1-2
D: TRBD1
CDR3: CASSLEGDRVRGYTF
DNA: TGTGCCAGCAGCTTAGAGGGGGACAGGGTGAGAGGCTACACCTTC

size: NA
V: TRBV27
J: TRBJ1-2
D: NA
CDR3: CASSSSPGAGYTF
DNA: TGTGCCAGCAGTTCCAGCCCCGGGGCTGGCTACACCTTC

size: NA
V: TRBV19
J: TRBJ2-5
D: TRBD1
CDR3: CASSPDRGTETQYF
DNA: TGTGCCAGTAGTCCCGACAGGGGCACAGAGACCCAGTACTTC

size: NA
V: TRBV6-5
J: TRBJ2-7
D: NA
CDR3: CASSLDHRDEQYF
DNA: TGTGCCAGCAGTCTGGACCACAGAGACGAGCAGTACTTC